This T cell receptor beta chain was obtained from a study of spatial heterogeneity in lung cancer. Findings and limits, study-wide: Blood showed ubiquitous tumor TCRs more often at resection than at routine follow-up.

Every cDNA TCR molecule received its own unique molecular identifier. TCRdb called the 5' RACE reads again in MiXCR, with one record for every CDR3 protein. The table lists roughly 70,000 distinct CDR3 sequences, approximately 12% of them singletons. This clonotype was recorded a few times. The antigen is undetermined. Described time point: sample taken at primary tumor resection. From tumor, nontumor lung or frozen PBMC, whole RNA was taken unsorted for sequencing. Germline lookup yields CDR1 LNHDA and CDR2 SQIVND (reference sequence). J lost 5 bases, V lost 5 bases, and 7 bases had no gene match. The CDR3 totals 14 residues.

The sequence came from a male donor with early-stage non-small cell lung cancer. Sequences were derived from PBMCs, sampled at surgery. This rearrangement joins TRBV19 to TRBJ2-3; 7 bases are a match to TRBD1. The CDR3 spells CASSSTGYGDTQYF. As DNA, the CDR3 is TGTGCCAGTAGTTCGACAGGGTATGGAGATACGCAGTATTTT.